One sample yielded the 30 T cell receptor beta chains listed below, sequenced in a study of human T cells and chemical hapten exposure. Time point denoted: pre-sensitization, week 0. The treatment denotes: therapeutic diphenylcyclopropenone sensitization with weekly scalp DPC. Using its own MiXCR run on the RACE reads, TCRdb lists one record per CDR3 protein. Among 300,000 to 450,000 distinct CDR3 sequences, about 5.4% were seen once, and the ten largest hold around 8%. The material was whole blood, obtained in connection with sensitization to the hapten diphenylcyclopropenone (DPC). These receptors were taken from a young woman with alopecia areata. Some clones in this sample may be carry-over from other donors' samples.

The chain employs TRBV14 and TRBJ1-2; 8 positions agree with TRBD1. This CDR3 spans 15 amino acids. The J segment lost 8 bases and the V segment lost 0 bases, leaving 8 bases of the junction unmatched. Germline lookup yields CDR1 SGHDN and CDR2 FVKESK. The CDR3 DNA reads TGTGCCAGCAGCCAAGACTACTCAGGGGGCAGGGGCTACACCTTC. This sequence encodes CASSQDYSGGRGYTF. Combining the CDR3 with reference TRBV14 and TRBJ1-2 gives the whole variable domain EAGVTQFPSHSVIEKGQTVTLRCDPISGHDNLYWYRRVMGKEIKFLLHFVKESKQDESGMPNNRFLAERTGGTYSTLKVQPAELEDSGVYFCASSQDYSGGRGYTFGSGTRLTVV.

Ten or more counts support this clonotype. The chain joins TRBV13 to TRBJ2-2; the D gene is possibly TRBD2 (5 bases). The CDR3 is made up of 15 amino acids. CDR1 and CDR2 from the germline V gene are PRHDT and FYEKMQ (reference sequence). Deletions cut 10 bases from V and 2 bases from J, with 17 bases between. Here the CDR3 DNA reads TGTGCCACCCGCCTTTGGCGGGTCAACACCGGGGAGCTGTTTTTT. Encoded protein: CATRLWRVNTGELFF.

This clonotype showed up many times. This chain connects TRBV7-9 to TRBJ2-4, with TRBD1 identical over 7 bases. The length of the CDR3 is 16 residues. Germline V lookup: CDR1 SEHNR, CDR2 FQNEAQ (reference sequence). The V and J ends lost 6 bases and 0 bases, in that order; junction bases with no gene match: 8. CDR3 residues: CASSTGAGLAKNIQYF. Here the CDR3 DNA reads TGTGCCAGCAGTACAGGGGCAGGACTAGCCAAAAACATTCAGTACTTC. The variable domain in full, with the rest retrieved from reference TRBV7-9 and TRBJ2-4, is DTGVSQNPRHKITKRGQNVTFRCDPISEHNRLYWYRQTLGQGPEFLTYFQNEAQLEKSRLLSDRFSAERPKGSFSTLEIQRTEQGDSAMYLCASSTGAGLAKNIQYFGAGTRLSVL.

In the case of this clonotype: Given the absence of the conserved phenylalanine or tryptophan at the CDR3 end, a read error is likely. CDR3 protein: CSVVVTGASGYTL. The CDR3 DNA follows: TGCAGCGTTGTGGTTACGGGGGCATCGGGCTACACCTTA. This chain links TRBV29-1 with TRBJ1-2; weak D call: TRBD1 (6 bases). This CDR3 region has 13 residues. V lost 4 bases and J 8 bases, leaving 17 bases between the germline ends. Per the germline V gene, CDR1 is SQVTM and CDR2 is ANQGSEA.

This clonotype was counted ten times or more. This chain uses TRBV12-3 or TRBV12-4 with TRBJ1-5, with D maybe TRBD1 (6 bases). This CDR3 has 15 amino acids. The ends were cut back, 2 bases at V and 3 bases at J, with 11 bases in the middle. The CDR3 region is CASSLYRGYNQPQHF. DNA for the CDR3: TGTGCCAGCAGTTTATATAGGGGGTACAATCAGCCCCAGCATTTT.

This clonotype showed up just a few times. V and J are TRBV6-1 and TRBJ2-3; 10 bases agree with TRBD2. The CDR3 runs to 18 residues. The J segment lost 0 bases and the V segment lost 3 bases, leaving 9 bases of the junction unmatched. Germline assignment: CDR1 MNHNS and CDR2 SASEGT. This chain's CDR3 is CASSDWASGGPSTDTQYF. CDR3 in DNA: TGTGCCAGCAGTGATTGGGCTAGCGGGGGCCCTAGCACAGATACGCAGTATTTT.

Ten or more counts support this clonotype. The V gene is TRBV7-2, the J gene TRBJ2-3; unclear D gene. V was trimmed by 1 base and J by 4 bases, leaving 3 bases between them. The CDR3 is made up of 12 amino acids. In germline, CDR1 is SGHTA, CDR2 FQGNSA. CDR3 sequence reads: CASSLVPDTQYF. The CDR3 DNA sequence: TGTGCCAGCAGCTTAGTACCAGATACGCAGTATTTT.

This chain uses TRBV2 with TRBJ2-2; TRBD1 aligns across 7 bases. The V segment lost 8 bases and the J segment 4 bases; nucleotides outside the gene matches: 7. Germline CDR1 reads SNHLY; CDR2 reads FYNNEI. This CDR3 has 14 amino acids. This chain's CDR3 is CASRRQGGTGELFF. As DNA, the CDR3 is TGTGCCAGCCGAAGACAGGGTGGCACCGGGGAGCTGTTTTTT.

At least ten counts were recorded for this clonotype. V is TRBV29-1 and J is TRBJ2-2; no firm D call. Germline V gene data show CDR1 as SQVTM and CDR2 as ANQGSEA. Trimming cost V 4 bases and J 6 bases, with 9 bases left between them. This CDR3 has 12 amino acids. The CDR3 is CSVATESGELFF. The CDR3 DNA sequence: TGCAGCGTTGCAACAGAATCCGGGGAGCTGTTTTTT.

This clonotype appeared a few times. J is TRBJ1-1 and V is TRBV7-9; D is unresolved. V was cut by 4 bases and J by 6 bases, with 15 bases left in between. The germline V gene encodes CDR1 SEHNR and CDR2 FQNEAQ (reference sequence). The CDR3 totals 14 residues. CDR3 nucleotides: TGTGCCAGCAGCTCCCCAGGTGGGAAGCCTGAAGCTTTCTTT. The encoded protein is CASSSPGGKPEAFF.

This clonotype was detected ten times or more. The chain has TRBV28 and TRBJ1-2; TRBD1 matches at 9 bases. The CDR3 totals 16 residues. J gave up 6 bases and V 7 bases, and 15 bases lay outside the gene matches. Germline V CDR1 and CDR2: MDHEN, SYDVKM. The CDR3 sequence is CASNPTTGGSGDGYTF. The DNA for the CDR3 is TGTGCCAGCAACCCCACAACAGGGGGCTCAGGGGATGGCTACACCTTC.

At least ten counts were recorded for this clonotype. This chain links TRBV30 with TRBJ1-1; 7 nucleotides align to TRBD1. CDR3 length: 15 residues. The trim removed 4 bases at V and 1 base at J, leaving 9 bases unmatched. Germline V gene lookup returns CDR1 GTSNPN and CDR2 SVGIG (reference sequence). This chain's CDR3 is CAWMGQLPWNTEAFF. The CDR3 region has the DNA TGTGCCTGGATGGGACAGCTCCCCTGGAACACTGAAGCTTTCTTT.

J is TRBJ1-4 and V is TRBV12-3 or TRBV12-4; the D is unclear. The CDR3 runs to 16 residues. Trimming cost V 6 bases and J 3 bases, with 17 bases left between them. For the CDR3, the DNA is TGTGCCAGCAGATCTTCTATGGGCAGGCCTAATGAAAAACTGTTTTTT. This gives the protein CASRSSMGRPNEKLFF.

This clonotype was detected a few times. The chain joins TRBV5-4 to TRBJ2-3; TRBD1 aligns across 8 bases. Germline CDR1 reads SGHNT; CDR2 reads YYREEE (reference sequence). The length of the CDR3 is 16 residues. Germline trimming cut 3 bases from V and 0 bases from J; bases unmatched to any gene: 6. The CDR3 DNA reads TGTGCCAGCAGCTCCGGGACAGGCCTGAGCACAGATACGCAGTATTTT. Its translation: CASSSGTGLSTDTQYF.

The chain carries TRBV21-1 and TRBJ1-5. TRBV21-1 is a pseudogene locus. The CDR3 sequence is 14 residues long. The CDR3 sequence is CASSKVQSNQPQHF. In nucleotides, the CDR3 is TGTGCCAGCAGCAAAGTACAGAGCAATCAGCCCCAGCATTTT.

The chain recombines TRBV6-5 with TRBJ2-3; D is possibly TRBD2 (7 bases). Deletions cut 4 bases from V and 0 bases from J, with 14 bases between. The CDR3 covers 16 residues. Germline-derived CDR1 and CDR2 are MNHEY and SVGAGI. The DNA for the CDR3 is TGTGCCAGCAGTTTCGCGGGGGCCCCTAGCACAGATACGCAGTATTTT. Residues: CASSFAGAPSTDTQYF.

This clonotype was recorded many times. The genes are TRBV6-2 or TRBV6-3 and TRBJ1-5; tentatively, D is TRBD1 (5 bases). The CDR3 runs to 13 residues. Trimming removed 3 bases at V and 7 bases at J, with 10 bases between. The germline V gene encodes CDR1 MNHEY and CDR2 SVGEGT. CDR3 sequence: CASSYGGSQPQHF. As DNA, the CDR3 is TGTGCCAGCAGTTATGGGGGTAGCCAGCCCCAGCATTTT.

The sample holds many counts of this clonotype. This rearrangement joins TRBV9 to TRBJ2-3, with 11 nucleotides matching TRBD2. The germline V gene encodes CDR1 SGDLS and CDR2 YYNGEE. Trimming at V came to 0 bases and at J to 2 bases, leaving 5 bases not matched to a gene. The CDR3 spans 17 residues. The CDR3 DNA follows: TGTGCCAGCAGCGTAGGGGCTAGCGGGGGGCTCACAGATACGCAGTATTTT. Translated: CASSVGASGGLTDTQYF.

This clonotype was observed many times. The rearrangement joins TRBV12-5 to TRBJ1-1; D not certain. This CDR3 has 12 amino acids. From germline, CDR1 is LGHNT and CDR2 FRNRAP. V gave up 0 bases and J gave up 2 bases, with 1 base separating them. The CDR3 DNA follows: TGTGCTAGTGGTTTGGTAAACACTGAAGCTTTCTTT. Its protein product is CASGLVNTEAFF.

The chain is built from TRBV7-2 and TRBJ2-3, with 11 bases identical to TRBD2. With V trimmed by 5 bases and J by 8 bases, 12 bases remained unmatched. CDR3 length: 16 residues. The germline V gene encodes CDR1 SGHTA and CDR2 FQGNSA. CDR3 protein: CASSPASGGSFATQYF. Here the CDR3 DNA reads TGTGCCAGCAGCCCCGCTAGCGGGGGGAGCTTTGCTACGCAGTATTTT.

This chain links TRBV7-9 with TRBJ1-2; D gene uncertain. The CDR3 extends over 14 amino acids. V was trimmed by 1 base and J by 8 bases, leaving 14 bases between them. The V gene's germline CDR1 is SEHNR and CDR2 FQNEAQ (reference sequence). The CDR3 DNA sequence: TGTGCCAGCAGCTTAGGGGTGCCATTGAGAGGCTACACCTTC. This sequence encodes CASSLGVPLRGYTF. The variable domain in full, completed from reference TRBV7-9 and TRBJ1-2, reads DTGVSQNPRHKITKRGQNVTFRCDPISEHNRLYWYRQTLGQGPEFLTYFQNEAQLEKSRLLSDRFSAERPKGSFSTLEIQRTEQGDSAMYLCASSLGVPLRGYTFGSGTRLTVV.

This clonotype was detected a few times. The genes are TRBV27 and TRBJ2-3; D is undetermined. This CDR3 contains 21 residues. V was cut by 3 bases and J by 0 bases, with 28 bases left in between. Germline lookup yields CDR1 MNHEY and CDR2 SMNVEV (reference sequence). CDR3 bases: TGTGCCAGCAGTTTTCCCCGTGACCCTACGGCGGACCCCGCTAGCACAGATACGCAGTATTTT. Protein sequence: CASSFPRDPTADPASTDTQYF.

This clonotype was found a few times. V and J are TRBV5-1 and TRBJ2-5; the match to TRBD2 covers 14 bases. This CDR3 contains 18 residues. J lost 2 bases, V lost 4 bases, and 10 bases had no gene match. The germline V gene has CDR1 SGHRS and CDR2 YFSETQ. The CDR3 DNA follows: TGCGCCAGCAGCGGAACTGGACTAGCGGGGGGTTTTCAAGAGACCCAGTACTTC. The encoded protein is CASSGTGLAGGFQETQYF.

Many counts were recorded for this clonotype. This chain connects TRBV7-8 to TRBJ2-3; TRBD2 matches 7 bases. The CDR3 is 16 amino acids. V was clipped by 5 bases and J by 0 bases; unmatched bases: 8. CDR1 is SGHVS and CDR2 is FQNEAQ in the germline V gene. CDR3 nucleotide sequence: TGTGCCAGCAGCCCCCACCCAGCGGGGAGCACAGATACGCAGTATTTT. Amino acid sequence: CASSPHPAGSTDTQYF.

In this sample, this clonotype turned up many times. The chain recombines TRBV6-5 with TRBJ2-6; 7 nucleotides line up with TRBD1. This CDR3 region has 17 residues. Germline V gives CDR1 MNHEY, CDR2 SVGAGI. The J segment lost 0 bases and the V segment lost 6 bases, leaving 8 bases of the junction unmatched. CDR3 bases: TGTGCCAGCAGCCGGGACAGTCCCTTCTCTGGGGCCAACGTCCTGACTTTC. Protein product: CASSRDSPFSGANVLTF.

Ten or more counts support this clonotype. The chain couples TRBV20-1 to TRBJ1-2; 9 bases line up with TRBD1. The CDR3 spans 15 residues. The trim removed 0 bases at V and 3 bases at J, leaving 5 bases unmatched. Germline assignment: CDR1 DFQATT and CDR2 SNEGSKA (reference sequence). The CDR3 DNA reads as TGCAGTGCTAGAGATTTGGACAGGGGAGACTATGGCTACACCTTC. This gives the protein CSARDLDRGDYGYTF.

This clonotype has ten or more counts. The rearrangement joins TRBV6-2 or TRBV6-3 to TRBJ1-1, with D possibly being TRBD1 (5 bases). Germline CDR1 MNHEY, CDR2 SVGEGT. With 6 bases removed from V and 5 bases from J, the gap between germline ends came to 13 bases. CDR3 length equals 13 residues. CDR3 DNA sequence: TGTGCCAGCAGGAAATCAGGGAATACTGAAGCTTTCTTT. This codes for CASRKSGNTEAFF.

This clonotype has a handful of counts. The V call is TRBV20-1, the J call TRBJ2-7; 7 bases match TRBD2. Germline V gives CDR1 DFQATT, CDR2 SNEGSKA (reference sequence). The CDR3 contains 15 residues. V was pared by 2 bases and J by 5 bases, with 12 bases of the junction left unmatched. This CDR3 reads CSARPATSKPHEQYF. In DNA, the CDR3 is TGCAGTGCTAGACCCGCGACTAGCAAACCCCACGAGCAGTACTTC.

The chain joins TRBV6-2 or TRBV6-3 to TRBJ2-7; D is perhaps TRBD1 (5 bases). The V end lost 0 bases, the J end lost 0 bases, and 18 bases lay between the germline ends. This CDR3 has 18 amino acids. Germline V gene data show CDR1 as MNHEY and CDR2 as SVGEGT. Here the CDR3 reads CASSYSKGSGRDSYEQYF. Written as DNA, the CDR3 is TGTGCCAGCAGTTACTCGAAGGGGTCCGGACGCGACTCCTACGAGCAGTACTTC.

V is TRBV27 and J is TRBJ2-7; maybe TRBD2 (5 bases). Germline values: CDR1 MNHEY, CDR2 SMNVEV (reference sequence). The CDR3 spans 14 residues. V was cut by 4 bases and J by 1 base, with 11 bases left in between. The CDR3 reads CASSSLEGSYEQYF. CDR3 DNA: TGTGCCAGCAGTTCCCTAGAGGGTTCCTACGAGCAGTACTTC.